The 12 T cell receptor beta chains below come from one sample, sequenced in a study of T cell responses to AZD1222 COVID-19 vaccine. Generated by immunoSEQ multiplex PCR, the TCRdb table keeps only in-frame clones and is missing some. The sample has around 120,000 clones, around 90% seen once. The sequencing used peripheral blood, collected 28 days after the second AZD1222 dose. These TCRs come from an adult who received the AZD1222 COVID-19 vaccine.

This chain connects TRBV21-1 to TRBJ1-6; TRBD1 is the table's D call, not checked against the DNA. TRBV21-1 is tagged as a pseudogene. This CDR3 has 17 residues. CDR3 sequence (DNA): TGTGCCAGCAGCAAAATCCCTTACCGGGACAGAAATTCACCCCTCCACTTT. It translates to CASSKIPYRDRNSPLHF.

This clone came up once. The CDR3 here is CASSDPGQASEAKNIQYF. The CDR3 DNA reads as TGTGCCAGCAGTGACCCGGGACAGGCATCCGAAGCCAAAAACATTCAGTACTTC. The genes are TRBV2 and TRBJ2-4; 8 positions match TRBD1. The CDR3 runs 18 residues. J gave up 0 bases and V 3 bases, and 10 bases lay outside the gene matches. CDR1 and CDR2 from the germline V gene are SNHLY and FYNNEI.

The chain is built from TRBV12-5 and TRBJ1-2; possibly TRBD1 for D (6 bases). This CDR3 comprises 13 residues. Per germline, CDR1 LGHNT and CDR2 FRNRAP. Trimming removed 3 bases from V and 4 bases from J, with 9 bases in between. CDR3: CASGFTGIYGYTF. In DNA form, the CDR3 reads TGTGCTAGTGGTTTCACAGGGATCTATGGCTACACCTTC.

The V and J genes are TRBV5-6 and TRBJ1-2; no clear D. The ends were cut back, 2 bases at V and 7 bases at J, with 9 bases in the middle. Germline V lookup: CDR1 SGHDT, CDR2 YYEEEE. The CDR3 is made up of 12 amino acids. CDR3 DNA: TGTGCCAGCAGCTTACGTACGGCTGGCTACACCTTC. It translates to CASSLRTAGYTF.

The CDR3 reads CASRPTGRTEAFF. The CDR3 DNA reads as TGTGCCAGCCGACCGACAGGGAGGACTGAAGCTTTCTTT. The chain links TRBV14 to TRBJ1-1, with 7 bases aligning to TRBD1. The CDR3 runs 13 residues. The V segment lost 8 bases and the J segment 5 bases; nucleotides outside the gene matches: 8. Germline V CDR1 and CDR2: SGHDN, FVKESK.

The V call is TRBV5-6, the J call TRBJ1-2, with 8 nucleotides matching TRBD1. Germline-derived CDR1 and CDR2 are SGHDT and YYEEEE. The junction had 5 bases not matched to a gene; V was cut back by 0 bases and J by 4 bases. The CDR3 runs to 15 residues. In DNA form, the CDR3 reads TGTGCCAGCAGCTTGGAACAGGGGGTGGTCTATGGCTACACCTTC. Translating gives CASSLEQGVVYGYTF. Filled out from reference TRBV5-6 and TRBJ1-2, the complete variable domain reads DAGVTQSPTHLIKTRGQQVTLRCSPKSGHDTVSWYQQALGQGPQFIFQYYEEEERQRGNFPDRFSGHQFPNYSSELNVNALLLGDSALYLCASSLEQGVVYGYTFGSGTRLTVV.

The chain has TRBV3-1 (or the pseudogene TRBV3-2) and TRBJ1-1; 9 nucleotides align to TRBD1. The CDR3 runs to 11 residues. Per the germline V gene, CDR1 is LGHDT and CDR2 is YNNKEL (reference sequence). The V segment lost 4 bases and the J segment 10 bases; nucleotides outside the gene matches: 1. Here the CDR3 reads CASSRQGVAFF. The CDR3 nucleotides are TGTGCCAGCAGCCGACAGGGGGTAGCTTTCTTT.

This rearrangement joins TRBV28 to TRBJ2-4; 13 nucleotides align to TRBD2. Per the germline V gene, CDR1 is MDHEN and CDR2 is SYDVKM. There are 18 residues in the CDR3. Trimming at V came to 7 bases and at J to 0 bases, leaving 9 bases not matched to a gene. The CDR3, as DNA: TGTGCCAGCACTAGCGGACTAGCGGGAGTCAAAGCCAAAAACATTCAGTACTTC. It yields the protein CASTSGLAGVKAKNIQYF.

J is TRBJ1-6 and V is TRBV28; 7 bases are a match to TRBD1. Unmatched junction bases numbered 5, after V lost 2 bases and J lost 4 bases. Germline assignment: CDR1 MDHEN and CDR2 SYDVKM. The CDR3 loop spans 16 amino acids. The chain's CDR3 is CASSLTGVSYNSPLHF. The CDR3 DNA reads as TGTGCCAGCAGTTTAACAGGGGTCTCTTATAATTCACCCCTCCACTTT.

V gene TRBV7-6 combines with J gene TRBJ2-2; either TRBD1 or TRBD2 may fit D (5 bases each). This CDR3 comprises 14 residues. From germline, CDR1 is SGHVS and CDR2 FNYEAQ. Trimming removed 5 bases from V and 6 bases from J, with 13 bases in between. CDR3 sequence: CASSHTRGPGELFF. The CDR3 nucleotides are TGTGCCAGCAGCCATACGAGGGGCCCCGGGGAGCTGTTTTTT.

The CDR3 region is CASSMKGNYGYTF. CDR3 DNA sequence: TGTGCCAGTAGTATGAAGGGTAACTATGGCTACACCTTC. The V gene is TRBV19, the J gene TRBJ1-2; D is undetermined. CDR3 length equals 13 residues. V gave up 3 bases and J gave up 1 base, with 6 bases separating them. Germline CDR1 LNHDA, CDR2 SQIVND (reference sequence).

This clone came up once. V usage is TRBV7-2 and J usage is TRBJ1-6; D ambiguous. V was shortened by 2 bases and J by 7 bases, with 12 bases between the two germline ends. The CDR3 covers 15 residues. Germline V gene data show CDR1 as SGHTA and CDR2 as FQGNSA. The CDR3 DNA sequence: TGTGCCAGCAGCTTAACATCCGGACCCAATTCACCCCTCCACTTT. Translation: CASSLTSGPNSPLHF.